A selection of T cell receptor beta chains follows, all from one sample in a study of spatial heterogeneity in lung cancer. MiXCR was run by TCRdb on the 5' RACE reads, yielding one entry per CDR3 protein. The sample includes some 52,000 distinct CDR3 sequences, less than 8.5% of them seen just once. The specimen comprised PBMCs, sampled at surgery. The receptors come from a female donor with early-stage non-small cell lung cancer. Both conserved end residues are part of each CDR3. A D gene is named only where the DNA matches it firmly. Not every row has a clone size; where given, it reads once, few, many or a size class.

cdr3_nt	cdr3_aa	v_call	d_call	j_call	clone_size
TGTGCCAGCAGTTTCCCGGGGCACTATGGCTACACCTTC	CASSFPGHYGYTF	TRBV28	-	TRBJ1-2	many
TGTGCCAGTACCCCGGGGGGGAGCTCCTACAATGAGCAGTTCTTC	CASTPGGSSYNEQFF	TRBV19	TRBD2	TRBJ2-1	-
TGTGCCAGCAGCTTGGCCGTCAGCTCCTACGAGCAGTACTTC	CASSLAVSSYEQYF	TRBV7-2	-	TRBJ2-7	few
TGTGCCAGCAGCTCCCCCGGAGAGACCCAGTACTTC	CASSSPGETQYF	TRBV28	-	TRBJ2-5	many
TGTGCCAGCTCACCAGTTGCTAGCGGGGGGGCATCTGATACGCAGTATTTT	CASSPVASGGASDTQYF	TRBV18	TRBD2	TRBJ2-3	many
TGTGCCAGCAGCCAAAGAGCGGGGATTTACGAGCAGTACTTC	CASSQRAGIYEQYF	TRBV3-1	TRBD2	TRBJ2-7	few
TGTGCCAGCAGCCTGGATGGGACTGCTACAAAGGGTACGCAGTATTTT	CASSLDGTATKGTQYF	TRBV11-2	-	TRBJ2-3	many
TGTGCCAGCAGTTACACGATGGGGGGGGCGATAATGGATGGCTACACCTTC	CASSYTMGGAIMDGYTF	TRBV6-6	-	TRBJ1-2	many
TGTGCCAGCAGCTTGGGACAGGGGATCCAGTACTTC	CASSLGQGIQYF	TRBV7-6	TRBD1	TRBJ2-5	many
TGCGCCAGCAGCCAAGATGACAGGGGCACAGATACGCAGTATTTT	CASSQDDRGTDTQYF	TRBV4-3	TRBD1	TRBJ2-3	many
TGTGCCAGCAGCTTAGATGGGAGCGGGGGGTACAATGAGCAGTTCTTC	CASSLDGSGGYNEQFF	TRBV11-2	TRBD2	TRBJ2-1	many
TGCGCCAGCAGCCGGAACAGGGGGCCCCACGAGCAGTACTTC	CASSRNRGPHEQYF	TRBV5-1	TRBD1	TRBJ2-7	few
TGCGCCAGCAGCCCCAGGGGGTCTTCTGTGGACACTGAAGCTTTCTTT	CASSPRGSSVDTEAFF	TRBV5-1	TRBD1	TRBJ1-1	many
TGCGCCAGCAGCTTAGCGGGGGCCCGAAGGACCCAGTACTTC	CASSLAGARRTQYF	TRBV5-1	TRBD2	TRBJ2-5	few
TGTGCCAGCAGCCATGCTTATGAGCAGTTCTTC	CASSHAYEQFF	TRBV3-1	-	TRBJ2-1	-
TGTGCCAGCAGTTTAAGAAGGGGGACAAGCTCCTACAATGAGCAGTTCTTC	CASSLRRGTSSYNEQFF	TRBV12-3/TRBV12-4	-	TRBJ2-1	few
TGCAGCGTAGGCAGAATCACAGATACGCAGTATTTT	CSVGRITDTQYF	TRBV29-1	-	TRBJ2-3	many
TGTGCCAGCAGCCCGGTCGGGGAGGGTACTGAAGCTTTCTTT	CASSPVGEGTEAFF	TRBV4-2	-	TRBJ1-1	-
TGCAGCGTAGCCCCCGCAGGCGACACTGAAGCTTTCTTT	CSVAPAGDTEAFF	TRBV29-1	-	TRBJ1-1	many
TGTGCCAGCATAGAAGGTCTGCTCGATTATGGCTACACCTTC	CASIEGLLDYGYTF	TRBV6-1	-	TRBJ1-2	few
TGTGCCAGCAGCCAAGATATCAGCTCCTATAATTCACCCCTCCACTTT	CASSQDISSYNSPLHF	TRBV3-1	-	TRBJ1-6	few
TGTGCCAGCAGTTTATCCCGGATTCAAGATACGCAGTATTTT	CASSLSRIQDTQYF	TRBV28	-	TRBJ2-3	many
TGTGCCAGCAGCTTAGGGGGGACGGCCTATGGCTACACCTTC	CASSLGGTAYGYTF	TRBV7-2	-	TRBJ1-2	few
TGCAGTGCAGCGAGGCAGGGAGGTTTGAACGAGCAGTACTTC	CSAARQGGLNEQYF	TRBV20-1	-	TRBJ2-7	many
TGCGCCAGCAGAGAAGACAGGGCTGACTACGAGCAGTACTTC	CASREDRADYEQYF	TRBV4-1	TRBD1	TRBJ2-7	many
TGTGCCAGCAGACAAACAGGGAATTCACCCCTCCACTTT	CASRQTGNSPLHF	TRBV7-3	-	TRBJ1-6	many
TGCAGTGCTAGAGATCTGACGACGAACACCGGGGAGCTGTTTTTT	CSARDLTTNTGELFF	TRBV20-1	-	TRBJ2-2	medium-sized